The rows below give T cell receptor beta chains drawn from one sample of a study of beta chain features in type 1 diabetes. This table comes from immunoSEQ multiplex PCR, and its TCRdb copy is limited to in-frame clones, with some not included. The sample lists tens of thousands of clones, 25% to 35% seen once, with roughly 0.44% in the top ten. Sequences were obtained from stem cell memory CD4+ T cells from blood. The source is a woman under 30 in good health. Both conserved end residues are part of each CDR3. The order of the fields is V gene, J gene, CDR3 length, clone size, D gene, CDR3 protein, CDR3 DNA. D genes are given only for firm matches. Part of the rows lack a size; the others show once, few, many or a class for expanded clones.

v_gene: TRBV7-9
j_gene: TRBJ2-4
len: 15
abundance: -
d_gene: -
CDR3aa: CASTLYRVAKNIQYF
CDR3nt: TGTGCCAGCACCTTATACAGGGTAGCCAAAAACATTCAGTACTTC

v_gene: TRBV5-1
j_gene: TRBJ2-3
len: 16
abundance: once
d_gene: TRBD2
CDR3aa: CASKRGLAGGTDTQYF
CDR3nt: TGCGCCAGCAAGAGGGGACTAGCGGGGGGGACAGATACGCAGTATTTT

v_gene: TRBV19
j_gene: TRBJ2-7
len: 14
abundance: -
d_gene: TRBD2
CDR3aa: CASSIASGIYEQYF
CDR3nt: TGTGCCAGTAGTATCGCGAGCGGGATCTACGAGCAGTACTTC

v_gene: TRBV5-1
j_gene: TRBJ2-7
len: 14
abundance: few
d_gene: TRBD2
CDR3aa: CASKGLAGVHEQYF
CDR3nt: TGCGCCAGCAAGGGACTAGCGGGAGTCCACGAGCAGTACTTC

v_gene: TRBV7-9
j_gene: TRBJ1-5
len: 13
abundance: few
d_gene: -
CDR3aa: CASSLTAEGPQHF
CDR3nt: TGTGCCAGCAGCTTGACAGCGGAGGGGCCCCAGCATTTT

v_gene: TRBV2
j_gene: TRBJ2-7
len: 16
abundance: once
d_gene: TRBD1
CDR3aa: CASSEALRAGGHEQYF
CDR3nt: TGTGCCAGCAGTGAAGCGCTTCGGGCAGGGGGCCACGAGCAGTACTTC

v_gene: TRBV7-9
j_gene: TRBJ1-4
len: 15
abundance: -
d_gene: TRBD1
CDR3aa: CASSDGTGANEKLFF
CDR3nt: TGTGCCAGCAGCGACGGGACAGGGGCTAATGAAAAACTGTTTTTT

v_gene: TRBV4-1
j_gene: TRBJ1-5
len: 15
abundance: -
d_gene: -
CDR3aa: CASSQVGVSNQPQHF
CDR3nt: TGCGCCAGCAGCCAAGTCGGGGTTAGCAATCAGCCCCAGCATTTT

v_gene: TRBV21-1
j_gene: TRBJ1-5
len: 18
abundance: -
d_gene: -
CDR3aa: CASSKAFTTGGTNQPQHF
CDR3nt: TGTGCCAGCAGCAAAGCGTTCACGACAGGGGGGACCAATCAGCCCCAGCATTTT

v_gene: TRBV2
j_gene: TRBJ1-4
len: 14
abundance: -
d_gene: -
CDR3aa: CASRPGSTNEKLFF
CDR3nt: TGTGCCAGCAGGCCGGGGTCAACTAATGAAAAACTGTTTTTT

v_gene: TRBV7-9
j_gene: TRBJ2-7
len: 15
abundance: few
d_gene: -
CDR3aa: CASSLDGGQYYEQYF
CDR3nt: TGTGCCAGCAGCTTAGATGGAGGACAGTACTACGAGCAGTACTTC

v_gene: TRBV29-1
j_gene: TRBJ1-2
len: 16
abundance: -
d_gene: -
CDR3aa: CSVGGGERYLNYGYTF
CDR3nt: TGCAGCGTCGGAGGAGGGGAGAGGTATCTTAACTATGGCTACACCTTC

v_gene: TRBV7-3
j_gene: TRBJ2-1
len: 16
abundance: few
d_gene: -
CDR3aa: CASSLQGRGAYNEQFF
CDR3nt: TGTGCCAGCAGCTTACAAGGACGGGGTGCTTACAATGAGCAGTTCTTC

v_gene: TRBV18
j_gene: TRBJ1-5
len: 16
abundance: -
d_gene: -
CDR3aa: CASSPRGPETRQPQHF
CDR3nt: TGTGCCAGCTCACCAAGGGGTCCCGAGACGAGGCAGCCCCAGCATTTT

v_gene: TRBV19
j_gene: TRBJ1-1
len: 14
abundance: few
d_gene: -
CDR3aa: CASSLTVRVTEAFF
CDR3nt: TGTGCCAGTAGCCTCACTGTGCGGGTCACTGAAGCTTTCTTT

v_gene: TRBV4-3
j_gene: TRBJ2-3
len: 14
abundance: -
d_gene: TRBD2
CDR3aa: CASSQTSGVSTQYF
CDR3nt: TGCGCCAGCAGCCAGACTAGCGGGGTCTCAACGCAGTATTTT

v_gene: TRBV19
j_gene: TRBJ1-2
len: 10
abundance: -
d_gene: -
CDR3aa: CASQGSGYTF
CDR3nt: TGTGCCAGTCAGGGTTCTGGCTACACCTTC

v_gene: TRBV5-1
j_gene: TRBJ1-1
len: 15
abundance: -
d_gene: TRBD1
CDR3aa: CASSFRTGKNTEAFF
CDR3nt: TGCGCCAGCAGCTTCCGGACAGGAAAGAACACTGAAGCTTTCTTT

v_gene: TRBV9
j_gene: TRBJ2-3
len: 14
abundance: -
d_gene: TRBD2
CDR3aa: CASSARLAEDTQYF
CDR3nt: TGTGCCAGCAGCGCCCGACTAGCAGAAGATACGCAGTATTTT

v_gene: TRBV27
j_gene: TRBJ2-3
len: 16
abundance: -
d_gene: -
CDR3aa: CASSENLPIVADTQYF
CDR3nt: TGTGCCAGCAGTGAGAACCTTCCGATCGTAGCGGATACGCAGTATTTT

v_gene: TRBV2
j_gene: TRBJ2-7
len: 15
abundance: few
d_gene: -
CDR3aa: CASSEGGDGTYEQYF
CDR3nt: TGTGCCAGCAGTGAAGGTGGAGACGGAACCTACGAGCAGTACTTC

v_gene: TRBV4-3
j_gene: TRBJ2-1
len: 15
abundance: -
d_gene: TRBD2
CDR3aa: CASSQAGGLRNEQFF
CDR3nt: TGCGCCAGCAGCCAGGCGGGGGGGTTACGCAATGAGCAGTTCTTC

v_gene: TRBV30
j_gene: TRBJ1-5
len: 14
abundance: -
d_gene: -
CDR3aa: CAWSVEVGRQPQHF
CDR3nt: TGTGCCTGGAGTGTAGAGGTGGGTCGCCAGCCCCAGCATTTT

v_gene: TRBV7-2
j_gene: TRBJ2-7
len: 16
abundance: -
d_gene: -
CDR3aa: CASSLDVRTASYEQYF
CDR3nt: TGTGCCAGCAGCTTAGACGTGAGGACAGCCTCCTACGAGCAGTACTTC

v_gene: TRBV5-1
j_gene: TRBJ2-1
len: 17
abundance: few
d_gene: TRBD2
CDR3aa: CASSLASGSQGGNEQFF
CDR3nt: TGCGCCAGCAGCTTGGCCAGCGGGAGCCAGGGAGGAAATGAGCAGTTCTTC

v_gene: TRBV7-9
j_gene: TRBJ2-7
len: 16
abundance: few
d_gene: TRBD2
CDR3aa: CASSPPLGGTTYEQYF
CDR3nt: TGTGCCAGCAGCCCCCCCCTGGGAGGGACCACCTACGAGCAGTACTTC

v_gene: TRBV7-2
j_gene: TRBJ2-5
len: 12
abundance: -
d_gene: -
CDR3aa: CASSAVLETQYF
CDR3nt: TGTGCCAGCAGCGCAGTATTGGAGACCCAGTACTTC

v_gene: TRBV4-2
j_gene: TRBJ2-1
len: 15
abundance: few
d_gene: TRBD2
CDR3aa: CASSPGTSGENEQFF
CDR3nt: TGTGCCAGCAGCCCAGGGACTAGCGGGGAGAATGAGCAGTTCTTC

v_gene: TRBV30
j_gene: TRBJ1-3
len: 16
abundance: -
d_gene: -
CDR3aa: CAWGKTGTYYGNTIYF
CDR3nt: TGTGCCTGGGGAAAAACCGGGACATATTATGGAAACACCATATATTTT

v_gene: TRBV7-9
j_gene: TRBJ1-4
len: 16
abundance: few
d_gene: -
CDR3aa: CASSDLPNRANEKLFF
CDR3nt: TGTGCCAGCAGCGACCTGCCAAATCGGGCTAATGAAAAACTGTTTTTT

v_gene: TRBV10-3
j_gene: TRBJ2-1
len: 14
abundance: -
d_gene: TRBD2
CDR3aa: CAISEERGGNEQFF
CDR3nt: TGTGCCATCAGTGAGGAGCGGGGGGGTAATGAGCAGTTCTTC

v_gene: TRBV5-1
j_gene: TRBJ2-5
len: 16
abundance: -
d_gene: -
CDR3aa: CASSLALGGVEETQYF
CDR3nt: TGCGCCAGCAGCTTGGCCCTGGGGGGAGTAGAAGAGACCCAGTACTTC

v_gene: TRBV4-1
j_gene: TRBJ2-2
len: 16
abundance: -
d_gene: TRBD2
CDR3aa: CASSQDLAGASGELFF
CDR3nt: TGCGCCAGCAGCCAAGATTTAGCGGGGGCGTCCGGGGAGCTGTTTTTT

v_gene: TRBV2
j_gene: TRBJ1-3
len: 14
abundance: few
d_gene: -
CDR3aa: CASWGGSSGNTIYF
CDR3nt: TGTGCCAGCTGGGGCGGGAGCTCTGGAAACACCATATATTTT

v_gene: TRBV7-2
j_gene: TRBJ2-5
len: 17
abundance: -
d_gene: TRBD2
CDR3aa: CASSLKRLAAVQETQYF
CDR3nt: TGTGCCAGCAGCTTAAAGCGGCTAGCGGCCGTCCAAGAGACCCAGTACTTC

v_gene: TRBV19
j_gene: TRBJ1-1
len: 15
abundance: -
d_gene: -
CDR3aa: CASSMLGGASTEAFF
CDR3nt: TGTGCCAGTAGTATGTTAGGAGGGGCCAGCACTGAAGCTTTCTTT

v_gene: TRBV4-3
j_gene: TRBJ2-2
len: 14
abundance: -
d_gene: -
CDR3aa: CASSPQENTGELFF
CDR3nt: TGCGCCAGCAGCCCTCAGGAGAACACCGGGGAGCTGTTTTTT

v_gene: TRBV6-1
j_gene: TRBJ2-5
len: 14
abundance: -
d_gene: TRBD1
CDR3aa: CASSETGGRETQYF
CDR3nt: TGTGCCAGCAGTGAAACAGGGGGCCGGGAGACCCAGTACTTC

v_gene: TRBV7-9
j_gene: TRBJ1-1
len: 13
abundance: -
d_gene: TRBD1
CDR3aa: CASSFDRDTEAFF
CDR3nt: TGTGCCAGCAGCTTCGACAGGGACACTGAAGCTTTCTTT

v_gene: TRBV2
j_gene: TRBJ2-3
len: 14
abundance: -
d_gene: TRBD1
CDR3aa: CASRRDRGPDTQYF
CDR3nt: TGTGCCAGCAGAAGGGACAGGGGGCCAGATACGCAGTATTTT

v_gene: TRBV9
j_gene: TRBJ2-3
len: 16
abundance: -
d_gene: TRBD1
CDR3aa: CATSEGAFTSTDTQYF
CDR3nt: TGTGCCACATCCGAGGGGGCGTTTACTAGCACAGATACGCAGTATTTT

v_gene: TRBV19
j_gene: TRBJ2-7
len: 13
abundance: few
d_gene: -
CDR3aa: CASSPRGDYEQYF
CDR3nt: TGTGCCAGTAGCCCTCGAGGAGACTACGAGCAGTACTTC

v_gene: TRBV30
j_gene: TRBJ2-3
len: 16
abundance: few
d_gene: -
CDR3aa: CAWGAGRRPATDTQYF
CDR3nt: TGTGCCTGGGGGGCGGGACGGCGCCCCGCTACAGATACGCAGTATTTT

v_gene: TRBV28
j_gene: TRBJ2-5
len: 13
abundance: few
d_gene: TRBD1
CDR3aa: CASSNRGIETQYF
CDR3nt: TGTGCCAGCAGTAACAGGGGTATAGAGACCCAGTACTTC

v_gene: TRBV20-1
j_gene: TRBJ1-1
len: 11
abundance: few
d_gene: -
CDR3aa: CSANGGTEAFF
CDR3nt: TGCAGTGCTAACGGGGGCACTGAAGCTTTCTTT

v_gene: TRBV7-2
j_gene: TRBJ2-1
len: 15
abundance: -
d_gene: TRBD2
CDR3aa: CASSLRPSGGEGQFF
CDR3nt: TGTGCCAGCAGCTTAAGGCCTAGCGGGGGGGAGGGACAGTTCTTC

v_gene: TRBV30
j_gene: TRBJ2-7
len: 16
abundance: -
d_gene: TRBD1
CDR3aa: CAWSSSGTEFSYEQYF
CDR3nt: TGTGCCTGGAGTTCATCCGGGACAGAATTTTCCTACGAGCAGTACTTC

v_gene: TRBV18
j_gene: TRBJ1-1
len: 16
abundance: few
d_gene: TRBD1
CDR3aa: CASSRGGQRGDTEAFF
CDR3nt: TGTGCCAGCTCAAGAGGGGGACAGAGGGGAGACACTGAAGCTTTCTTT

v_gene: TRBV18
j_gene: TRBJ1-1
len: 15
abundance: few
d_gene: TRBD1
CDR3aa: CASSPTGGSNTEAFF
CDR3nt: TGTGCCAGCTCACCGACAGGGGGCTCGAACACTGAAGCTTTCTTT

v_gene: TRBV10-3
j_gene: TRBJ2-3
len: 14
abundance: -
d_gene: -
CDR3aa: CAIRPGLGTDTQYF
CDR3nt: TGTGCCATCAGGCCGGGACTGGGCACAGATACGCAGTATTTT

v_gene: TRBV7-9
j_gene: TRBJ2-5
len: 15
abundance: -
d_gene: TRBD2
CDR3aa: CASSLKASGEETQYF
CDR3nt: TGTGCCAGCAGCTTAAAGGCTAGCGGGGAGGAGACCCAGTACTTC